These 20 T cell receptor beta chains were sequenced from one sample in a study of T cell responses to AZD1222 COVID-19 vaccine. Assay used: immunoSEQ multiplex PCR; TCRdb lists only in-frame clones, some missing. The sample contains over 150,000 clones, 92% of which appear only once. The source material was peripheral blood, sampled on day 0 of MenACWY control vaccination. The receptors shown here come from an adult in good health.

In this sample, this clone turned up a few times. The chain recombines TRBV2 with TRBJ1-4; 7 positions match TRBD1. Germline V gene lookup returns CDR1 SNHLY and CDR2 FYNNEI. Trimming cost V 6 bases and J 8 bases; bases outside gene matches: 6. This CDR3 contains 13 residues. The CDR3, as DNA: TGTGCCAGCAGGACAGGGCCAAGGGAAAAACTGTTTTTT. Amino acids: CASRTGPREKLFF.

The chain is built from TRBV20-1 and TRBJ2-7, with D perhaps TRBD2 (6 bases). Per germline, CDR1 DFQATT and CDR2 SNEGSKA (reference sequence). The CDR3 spans 12 residues. Trimming took off 3 bases at V and 6 bases at J, with 12 bases between the two ends. CDR3: CSASETRVEQYF. As DNA, the CDR3 is TGCAGTGCTAGTGAGACTAGGGTCGAGCAGTACTTC.

The J gene is TRBJ2-7, the V gene TRBV3-1 (or the pseudogene TRBV3-2); D is perhaps TRBD1 (6 bases). Germline assignment: CDR1 LGHDT and CDR2 YNNKEL (reference sequence). Trimming took off 9 bases at V and 7 bases at J, with 22 bases between the two ends. The CDR3 has 14 amino acids. The DNA for the CDR3 is TGTGCCAGTACTGGGGGCCGCAACCTGGGGGAGCAGTACTTC. Residues: CASTGGRNLGEQYF.

J is TRBJ1-1 and V is TRBV7-2; no clear D gene. There are 14 residues in the CDR3. In germline, CDR1 is SGHTA, CDR2 FQGNSA. V lost 1 base and J lost 1, with 7 bases in between. In DNA, the CDR3 is TGTGCCAGCAGCTTAGAAGGCAGGAACACTGAAGCTTTCTTT. It translates to CASSLEGRNTEAFF.

V usage is TRBV19 and J usage is TRBJ2-1; TRBD2 matches at 10 bases. Looked up from germline, CDR1 is LNHDA and CDR2 is SQIVND (reference sequence). This CDR3 has 16 residues. V lost 7 bases to trimming and J lost 4 bases; unmatched junction nucleotides: 10. For the CDR3, the DNA is TGTGCCAGTACTAATTCAGCGGGAGGGGGATACAATGAGCAGTTCTTC. Amino acids: CASTNSAGGGYNEQFF.

The chain recombines TRBV19 with TRBJ1-4; 10 bases are shared with TRBD1. J was trimmed by 4 bases and V by 5 bases; bases with no gene match: 1. The CDR3 covers 14 residues. CDR1 LNHDA and CDR2 SQIVND come from the germline V gene (reference sequence). CDR3 nucleotides: TGTGCCAGTAGTGGACAGGGGGGTAATGAAAAACTGTTTTTT. Translation: CASSGQGGNEKLFF.

The CDR3 sequence is CATPIGTHLANTGELFF. For the CDR3, the DNA is TGTGCTACCCCAATAGGGACCCACTTAGCGAACACCGGGGAGCTGTTTTTT. The rearrangement uses TRBV30 and TRBJ2-2; tentatively, D is TRBD1 or TRBD2 (5 bases each). This CDR3 is 17 amino acids long. Germline V gene sequence: CDR1 GTSNPN, CDR2 SVGIG (reference sequence).

The J gene is TRBJ1-6, the V gene TRBV21-1. TRBV21-1 is noted as a pseudogene. The CDR3 contains 13 residues. CDR3 coding DNA: TGTGCCAGCACCCCCGTTAAGGACTCACCCCTCCACTTT. Encoded protein: CASTPVKDSPLHF.

In this sample, this clone turned up once. The rearrangement joins TRBV7-9 to TRBJ2-1; D perhaps matches TRBD1 (6 bases). The germline gives CDR1 SEHNR, CDR2 FQNEAQ (reference sequence). The V end was cut by 0 bases, the J end by 8 bases, with 11 bases between. This CDR3 is built from 14 residues. CDR3 amino acids: CASSLAGAGDEQFF. Here the CDR3 DNA reads TGTGCCAGCAGCTTAGCGGGGGCAGGCGATGAGCAGTTCTTC.

The V call is TRBV20-1, the J call TRBJ2-7; unclear D gene. This CDR3 region has 11 residues. Germline lookup yields CDR1 DFQATT and CDR2 SNEGSKA (reference sequence). V lost 6 bases and J 5 bases, leaving 11 bases between the germline ends. In nucleotides, the CDR3 is TGCAGTGCACGACACCTCGACGAGCAGTACTTC. This encodes CSARHLDEQYF.

The J gene is TRBJ1-2, the V gene TRBV6-2 or TRBV6-3, with a possible D match to TRBD1 (5 bases). Germline-derived CDR1 and CDR2 are MNHEY and SVGEGT. There are 13 residues in the CDR3. Trimming left V 5 bases short and J 4 bases short, with 11 bases between. CDR3 DNA sequence: TGTGCCAGCAGTCCGGGACTTCCCTATGGCTACACCTTC. Its translation is CASSPGLPYGYTF.

V gene TRBV7-3 combines with J gene TRBJ2-6; D is undetermined. This CDR3 has 16 amino acids. The V end was cut by 5 bases, the J end by 0 bases, with 11 bases between. Germline CDR1 and CDR2: SGHTA and FQGTGA. Written as DNA, the CDR3 is TGTGCCAGCAGCCCCGGACCGAACTCTGGGGCCAACGTCCTGACTTTC. This sequence encodes CASSPGPNSGANVLTF.

The V call is TRBV10-3, the J call TRBJ2-1; D call uncertain. Trimming removed 3 bases at V and 4 bases at J, with 7 bases between. Germline values: CDR1 ENHRY, CDR2 SYGVKD. The CDR3 contains 13 residues. CDR3 sequence: CAISDVGYNEQFF. CDR3 in DNA: TGTGCCATCAGTGATGTAGGGTACAATGAGCAGTTCTTC.

The J gene is TRBJ1-5, the V gene TRBV7-2; D perhaps matches TRBD1 (5 bases). The V and J ends lost 2 bases and 7 bases respectively, with 15 bases between them. Germline V gene lookup returns CDR1 SGHTA and CDR2 FQGNSA. The CDR3 contains 15 residues. The CDR3 bases are TGTGCCAGCAGCTTAATGGTTGGGGGACGGCAGCCCCAGCATTTT. This translates into CASSLMVGGRQPQHF.

This chain connects TRBV5-4 to TRBJ1-2; 7 nucleotides align to TRBD1. Germline V gene data show CDR1 as SGHNT and CDR2 as YYREEE (reference sequence). This CDR3 has 14 amino acids. V trimming: 5 bases; J trimming: 4 bases; junction bases outside the gene matches: 8. The CDR3 DNA reads TGTGCCAGCAGGCGAGGGGGCTATAGCTATGGCTACACCTTC. This encodes CASRRGGYSYGYTF.

The rearrangement uses TRBV29-1 and TRBJ2-2; the D is unclear. CDR1 is SQVTM, CDR2 ANQGSEA, per germline. Trimming took 4 bases from V and 4 from J, leaving 10 bases between them. The CDR3 is made up of 13 amino acids. Here the CDR3 reads CSVGWQTTGELFF. The CDR3 region has the DNA TGCAGCGTTGGGTGGCAGACCACCGGGGAGCTGTTTTTT.

This clone was seen a few times. The chain combines TRBV7-8 with TRBJ1-3, with TRBD1 matching 7 bases. This CDR3 has 14 amino acids. The V segment lost 2 bases and the J segment 8 bases; nucleotides outside the gene matches: 6. In germline, CDR1 is SGHVS, CDR2 FQNEAQ. CDR3 protein: CASSLPTGRDTIYF. The CDR3 nucleotides are TGTGCCAGCAGCTTACCGACAGGGAGAGACACCATATATTTT. Filled out from reference TRBV7-8 and TRBJ1-3, the complete variable domain reads GAGVSQSPRYKVAKRGQDVALRCDPISGHVSLFWYQQALGQGPEFLTYFQNEAQLDKSGLPSDRFFAERPEGSVSTLKIQRTQQEDSAVYLCASSLPTGRDTIYFGEGSWLTVV.

The V gene is TRBV19, the J gene TRBJ2-6; 7 bases map to TRBD1. The CDR3 runs 18 residues. The junction had 10 bases not matched to a gene; V was cut back by 5 bases and J by 0 bases. Germline V lookup: CDR1 LNHDA, CDR2 SQIVND (reference sequence). The DNA for the CDR3 is TGTGCCAGTAGTCAACCCAGGGGGAGAGACTCTGGGGCCAACGTCCTGACTTTC. Protein product: CASSQPRGRDSGANVLTF.

The chain has TRBV19 and TRBJ2-7, with D possibly TRBD2 on 6 matching bases. CDR3 size: 17 residues. Germline V gives CDR1 LNHDA, CDR2 SQIVND (reference sequence). Deletions cut 4 bases from V and 5 bases from J, with 24 bases between. CDR3 sequence reads: CASSRGSGTAKGHEQYF. CDR3 sequence (DNA): TGTGCCAGTAGTAGGGGGTCCGGGACTGCGAAAGGGCACGAGCAGTACTTC.

The chain carries TRBV2 and TRBJ1-6, with D perhaps matching TRBD1 (6 bases). CDR3 length: 14 residues. CDR1 and CDR2 from the germline V gene are SNHLY and FYNNEI. The ends were cut back, 3 bases at V and 10 bases at J, with 13 bases in the middle. The CDR3 nucleotides are TGTGCCAGCAGTGATTGGGGGGGCAGATCACCCCTCCACTTT. Amino acids: CASSDWGGRSPLHF.